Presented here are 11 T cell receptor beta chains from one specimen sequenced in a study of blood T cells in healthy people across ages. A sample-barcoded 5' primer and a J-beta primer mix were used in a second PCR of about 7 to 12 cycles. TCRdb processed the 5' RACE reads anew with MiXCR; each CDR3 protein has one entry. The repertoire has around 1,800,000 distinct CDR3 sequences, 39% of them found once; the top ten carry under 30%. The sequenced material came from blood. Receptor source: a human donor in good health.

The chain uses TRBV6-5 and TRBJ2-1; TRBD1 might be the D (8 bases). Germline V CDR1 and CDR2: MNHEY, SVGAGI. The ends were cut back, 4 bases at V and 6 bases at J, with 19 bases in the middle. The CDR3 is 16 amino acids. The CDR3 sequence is CASSSTHRGGVNEQFF. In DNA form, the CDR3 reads TGTGCCAGCAGTTCCACGCACAGGGGGGGTGTCAATGAGCAGTTCTTC.

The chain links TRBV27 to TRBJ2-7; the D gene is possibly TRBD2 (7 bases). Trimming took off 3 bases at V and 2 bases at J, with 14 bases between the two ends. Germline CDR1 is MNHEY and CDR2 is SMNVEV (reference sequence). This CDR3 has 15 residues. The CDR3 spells CASSFRGGVPYEQYF. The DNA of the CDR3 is TGTGCCAGCAGTTTTAGGGGGGGGGTGCCCTACGAGCAGTACTTC.

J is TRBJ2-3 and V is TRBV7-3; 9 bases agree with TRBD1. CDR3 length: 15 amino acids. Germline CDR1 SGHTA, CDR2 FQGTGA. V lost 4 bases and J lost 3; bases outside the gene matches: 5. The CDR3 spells CASSSTGGATDTQYF. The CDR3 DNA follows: TGTGCCAGCAGCTCCACAGGGGGCGCGACAGATACGCAGTATTTT.

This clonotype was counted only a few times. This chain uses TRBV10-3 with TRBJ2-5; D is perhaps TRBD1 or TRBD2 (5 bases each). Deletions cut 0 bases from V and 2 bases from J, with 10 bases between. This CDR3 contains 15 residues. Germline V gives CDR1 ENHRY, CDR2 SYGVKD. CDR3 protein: CAISESTGGQETQYF. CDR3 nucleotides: TGTGCCATCAGTGAGTCCACAGGAGGTCAAGAGACCCAGTACTTC.

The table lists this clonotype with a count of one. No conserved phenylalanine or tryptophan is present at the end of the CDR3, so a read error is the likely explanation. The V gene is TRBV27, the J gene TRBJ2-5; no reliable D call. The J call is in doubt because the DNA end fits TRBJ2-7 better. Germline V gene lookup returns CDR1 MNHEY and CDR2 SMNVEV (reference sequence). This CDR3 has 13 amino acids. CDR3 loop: CASSLSEGYEQYC. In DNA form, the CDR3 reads TGTGCCAGCAGTTTATCGGAAGGCTACGAGCAGTACTGC.

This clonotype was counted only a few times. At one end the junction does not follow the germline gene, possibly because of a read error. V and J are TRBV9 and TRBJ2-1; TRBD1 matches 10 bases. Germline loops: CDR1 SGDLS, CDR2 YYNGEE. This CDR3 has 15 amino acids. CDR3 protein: CASSVGTGDGDEQFF. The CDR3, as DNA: TGTGCCAGTAGCGTAGGGACAGGGGATGGCGATGAGCAGTTCTTC.

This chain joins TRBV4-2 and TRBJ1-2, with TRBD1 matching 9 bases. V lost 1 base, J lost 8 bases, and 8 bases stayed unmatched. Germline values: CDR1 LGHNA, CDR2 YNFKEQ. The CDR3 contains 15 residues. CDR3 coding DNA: TGTGCCAGCAGCCAAGTTTTGGGGACAGGGAAAGGCTACACCTTC. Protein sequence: CASSQVLGTGKGYTF.

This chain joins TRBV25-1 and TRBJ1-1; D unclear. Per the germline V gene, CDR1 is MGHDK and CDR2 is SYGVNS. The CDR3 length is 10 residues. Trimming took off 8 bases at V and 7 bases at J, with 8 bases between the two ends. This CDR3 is CASGEGEAFF. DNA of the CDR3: TGTGCCAGCGGGGAGGGTGAAGCTTTCTTT.

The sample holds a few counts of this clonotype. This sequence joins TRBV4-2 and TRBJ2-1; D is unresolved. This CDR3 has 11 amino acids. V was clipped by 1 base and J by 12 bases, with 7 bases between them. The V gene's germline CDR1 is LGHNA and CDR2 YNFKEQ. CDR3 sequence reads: CASSQVGWQFF. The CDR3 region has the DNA TGTGCCAGCAGCCAAGTGGGTTGGCAGTTCTTC.

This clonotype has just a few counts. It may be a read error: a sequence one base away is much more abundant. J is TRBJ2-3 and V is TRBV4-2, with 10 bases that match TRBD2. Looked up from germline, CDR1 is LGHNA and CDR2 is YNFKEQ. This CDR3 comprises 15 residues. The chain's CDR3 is CAGSQERGGPDTQYF. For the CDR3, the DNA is TGTGCCGGCAGCCAAGAGCGGGGGGGCCCAGATACGCAGTATTTT.

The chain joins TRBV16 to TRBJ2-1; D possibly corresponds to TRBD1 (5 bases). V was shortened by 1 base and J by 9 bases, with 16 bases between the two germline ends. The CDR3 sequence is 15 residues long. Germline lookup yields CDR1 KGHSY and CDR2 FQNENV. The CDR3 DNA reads TGTGCCAGCAGCCAATTTAACAGGCCGGGTGGTGAGCAGTTCTTC. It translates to CASSQFNRPGGEQFF.